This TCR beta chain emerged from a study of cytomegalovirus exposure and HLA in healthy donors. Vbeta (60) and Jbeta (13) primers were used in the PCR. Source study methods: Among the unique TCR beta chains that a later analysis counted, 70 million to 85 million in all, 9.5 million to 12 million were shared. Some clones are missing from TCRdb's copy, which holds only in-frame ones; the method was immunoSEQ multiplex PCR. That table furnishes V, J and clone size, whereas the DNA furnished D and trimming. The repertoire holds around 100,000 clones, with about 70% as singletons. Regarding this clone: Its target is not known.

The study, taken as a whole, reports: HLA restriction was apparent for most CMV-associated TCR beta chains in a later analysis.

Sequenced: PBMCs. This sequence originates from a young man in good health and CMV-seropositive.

Here the CDR3 DNA reads TGCGCCAGCAGTGACGTCTCCTCGGGGGTTGCTTTCTTT. It encodes CASSDVSSGVAFF. The V call is TRBV10-2, the J call TRBJ1-1, with D perhaps TRBD1 (5 bases). There are 13 residues in the CDR3. Trimming stripped 3 bases from V and 11 bases from J, with 16 bases between. Germline-derived CDR1 and CDR2 are WSHSY and SAAADI.